Below are 32 T cell receptor beta chains sequenced from a single sample in a study of human CD8 memory T cell subsets. UMI-labeled 5' RACE yielded the TCR beta libraries. TCRdb processed the 5' RACE reads again and assigns one entry to each CDR3 protein, with no DNA. In all, the sample yields approximately 9,000 distinct CDR3 sequences. Material for sequencing was CD8+ T cells from PBMCs. Receptors originate from a human donor in good health.

This sequence joins TRBV7-9 and TRBJ2-5. Germline values: CDR1 SEHNR, CDR2 FQNEAQ (reference sequence). The CDR3 is 15 residues long. CDR3 region: CASSLKTQYQETQYF.

The chain joins TRBV7-2 to TRBJ1-2. The CDR3 is 16 residues long. Germline lookup yields CDR1 SGHTA and CDR2 FQGNSA. This CDR3 reads CASSDLGGGGDYGYTF. Full variable domain (outside the CDR3, taken from reference TRBV7-2 and TRBJ1-2): GAGVSQSPSNKVTEKGKDVELRCDPISGHTALYWYRQSLGQGLEFLIYFQGNSAPDKSGLPSDRFSAERTGGSVSTLTIQRTQQEDSAVYLCASSDLGGGGDYGYTFGSGTRLTVV.

This clonotype is identified as medium-sized from frequency. The chain carries TRBV7-2 and TRBJ2-7. CDR3 length: 14 residues. The germline gives CDR1 SGHTA, CDR2 FQGNSA. CDR3: CASSLAPSSYEQYF.

The V and J genes are TRBV4-1 and TRBJ2-7; TCRdb reports TRBD1, a call that lacks DNA to check it against. The CDR3 is made up of 14 amino acids. Germline V CDR1 and CDR2: MGHRA, YSYEKL. CDR3 residues: CASSQDGEGYEQYF.

The chain employs TRBV7-3 and TRBJ2-1; lacking DNA, the TRBD1 call made by TCRdb goes unchecked. The CDR3 length is 13 residues. CDR1 is SGHTA and CDR2 is FQGTGA in the germline V gene. CDR3 sequence reads: CASSYGGENEQFF.

V usage is TRBV19 and J usage is TRBJ2-3; TCRdb gives TRBD2 as the D gene, but with no DNA this cannot be confirmed. CDR3 size: 17 residues. The V gene's germline CDR1 is LNHDA and CDR2 SQIVND (reference sequence). CDR3 in amino acids: CASSMGTGTSGRDTQYF.

The chain is built from TRBV27 and TRBJ2-7; TCRdb gives TRBD1 as the D gene, but with no DNA this cannot be confirmed. Germline V gene sequence: CDR1 MNHEY, CDR2 SMNVEV (reference sequence). There are 15 residues in the CDR3. CDR3 residues: CASSLGDPGWYEQYF.

This clonotype is called medium-sized based on its frequency. The chain is built from TRBV6-4 and TRBJ2-3; TCRdb designates TRBD1, a call that cannot be tested without DNA. Germline CDR1 and CDR2: MRHNA and SNTAGT. The CDR3 has 15 residues. CDR3 amino acids: CASSDRTGDTDTQYF.

The chain is built from TRBV7-9 and TRBJ1-2; the TCRdb D gene call, TRBD1, has no DNA to confirm it. The CDR3 contains 16 residues. From germline, CDR1 is SEHNR and CDR2 FQNEAQ (reference sequence). CDR3 residues: CASSSGQGNLYYGYTF.

This CDR3 is CSAYPGLAGLTYEQYF. The genes are TRBV20-1 and TRBJ2-7; TCRdb's assignment of TRBD2 cannot be checked, as there is no DNA. CDR1 and CDR2 (germline): DFQATT, SNEGSKA (reference sequence). The CDR3 spans 16 residues.

This chain uses TRBV4-1 with TRBJ1-2; TCRdb's assignment of TRBD1 cannot be checked, as there is no DNA. Germline V lookup: CDR1 MGHRA, CDR2 YSYEKL. CDR3 length: 18 residues. The CDR3 protein is CASSPQADATGPNYGYTF.

The chain recombines TRBV19 with TRBJ2-5; the D call from TCRdb, TRBD2, cannot be confirmed without DNA. The CDR3 totals 15 residues. Per germline, CDR1 LNHDA and CDR2 SQIVND (reference sequence). CDR3 residues: CASSILTSDIATQYF.

Frequency places this clonotype as medium-sized. The chain recombines TRBV7-2 with TRBJ2-7. Germline lookup yields CDR1 SGHTA and CDR2 FQGNSA. The CDR3 totals 15 residues. The CDR3 region is CASSLEPRSSYEQYF.

This sequence joins TRBV20-1 and TRBJ1-3. Germline V gives CDR1 DFQATT, CDR2 SNEGSKA (reference sequence). This CDR3 is 15 amino acids long. Here the CDR3 reads CSASPPSVIGNTIYF.

By frequency, this clonotype is medium-sized (0.01 to 0.1%). This sequence joins TRBV20-1 and TRBJ1-2; TCRdb's D gene call, TRBD1, goes unchecked for lack of DNA. The germline gives CDR1 DFQATT, CDR2 SNEGSKA (reference sequence). The CDR3 extends over 13 amino acids. The CDR3 sequence is CSARDRGENGYTF.

V usage is TRBV5-1 and J usage is TRBJ2-1; absent DNA, TCRdb's TRBD2 call cannot be checked. The CDR3 spans 16 residues. Germline V gene sequence: CDR1 SGHRS, CDR2 YFSETQ. The CDR3 spells CASSLPTSGPYNEQFF. The variable domain in full, completed from reference TRBV5-1 and TRBJ2-1, reads KAGVTQTPRYLIKTRGQQVTLSCSPISGHRSVSWYQQTPGQGLQFLFEYFSETQRNKGNFPGRFSGRQFSNSRSEMNVSTLELGDSALYLCASSLPTSGPYNEQFFGPGTRLTVL.

This sequence joins TRBV29-1 and TRBJ2-7; TCRdb gives TRBD1 as the D gene, but with no DNA this cannot be confirmed. The germline V gene has CDR1 SQVTM and CDR2 ANQGSEA. This CDR3 contains 13 residues. CDR3 protein: CSVGGTGSHEQYF.

The chain uses TRBV6-6 and TRBJ1-5. CDR1 and CDR2 from the germline V gene are MNHNY and SVGAGI (reference sequence). The CDR3 runs 15 residues. This CDR3 reads CASSYSEDSNQPQHF.

This clonotype is deemed medium-sized (0.01 to 0.1%) by its frequency. The V and J genes are TRBV7-9 and TRBJ1-2. The CDR3 runs 12 residues. CDR1 SEHNR and CDR2 FQNEAQ come from the germline V gene (reference sequence). The CDR3 spells CASSLDTYGYTF.

The chain has TRBV6-2 or TRBV6-3 and TRBJ1-4; with no DNA, the TCRdb D assignment of TRBD1 cannot be verified. CDR3 length: 16 amino acids. The V gene's germline CDR1 is MNHEY and CDR2 SVGEGT. This chain's CDR3 is CASSYDRLATNEKLFF.

This sequence joins TRBV7-3 and TRBJ2-2; the D call of TRBD1 rests on TCRdb alone, since no DNA is present to check it. There are 16 residues in the CDR3. CDR1 SGHTA and CDR2 FQGTGA come from the germline V gene. The CDR3: CASSLGTGPNTGELFF.

The chain has TRBV2 and TRBJ2-1; the TRBD1 assignment by TCRdb is unverifiable without DNA. In germline, CDR1 is SNHLY, CDR2 FYNNEI. CDR3 size: 16 residues. The CDR3 protein is CASRRTGTKNSNEQFF.

V gene TRBV20-1 combines with J gene TRBJ1-5; TCRdb lists TRBD1, though no DNA is available to test this call. Germline V gives CDR1 DFQATT, CDR2 SNEGSKA (reference sequence). The CDR3 has 18 residues. The CDR3 is CSAPSPSRDTLSNQPQHF.

This clonotype ranks as medium-sized in terms of frequency. This rearrangement joins TRBV4-3 to TRBJ1-4; lacking DNA, the TRBD1 call made by TCRdb goes unchecked. The CDR3 sequence is 15 residues long. The germline CDR1 and CDR2 sequences are LGHNA and YSLEER. The CDR3 sequence: CASSQDEEGNEKLFF.

Measured by frequency, this clonotype is medium-sized. This chain connects TRBV6-4 to TRBJ2-3. The CDR3 has 14 residues. Germline V CDR1 and CDR2: MRHNA, SNTAGT. The CDR3 here is CASSEKGSTDTQYF.

The chain recombines TRBV7-9 with TRBJ2-7; TCRdb designates TRBD2, a call that cannot be tested without DNA. The CDR3 is made up of 15 amino acids. Germline V gene lookup returns CDR1 SEHNR and CDR2 FQNEAQ (reference sequence). The CDR3 is CASRGLAGGTYEQYF.

The CDR3: CATSGWTSGSYEQYF. The chain is built from TRBV24-1 and TRBJ2-7; the TCRdb call, TRBD2, lacks DNA for checking. The CDR3 loop spans 15 amino acids. The germline gives CDR1 KGHDR, CDR2 SFDVKD.

The chain links TRBV29-1 to TRBJ2-5; TCRdb outputs TRBD2, but without DNA this stays unchecked. The germline V gene encodes CDR1 SQVTM and CDR2 ANQGSEA. The CDR3 sequence is 17 residues long. Here the CDR3 reads CSVEGGLFTRTQETQYF.

Judged by frequency, this clonotype is medium-sized (0.01 to 0.1%). This chain links TRBV29-1 with TRBJ1-1; checking the TCRdb D call of TRBD1 is not possible without DNA. The CDR3 is made up of 13 amino acids. The germline CDR1 and CDR2 sequences are SQVTM and ANQGSEA. CDR3 loop: CSVETLTDTEAFF.

The J gene is TRBJ1-3, the V gene TRBV19. Germline-derived CDR1 and CDR2 are LNHDA and SQIVND (reference sequence). The CDR3 is 16 amino acids. The CDR3 region is CASSMSGVFSGNTIYF.

The chain employs TRBV6-5 and TRBJ2-7; checking the TCRdb D call of TRBD2 is not possible without DNA. The CDR3 is made up of 13 amino acids. Germline assignment: CDR1 MNHEY and CDR2 SVGAGI. The CDR3 loop reads CASSYSAGYEQYF.

The chain couples TRBV7-9 to TRBJ2-7. This CDR3 has 12 residues. Germline values: CDR1 SEHNR, CDR2 FQNEAQ (reference sequence). CDR3: CASSLVSPEQYF.